The clone carrying this TCR beta chain was seen a handful of times. The antigen remains unidentified. CDR3 length: 14 amino acids. Germline CDR1 SGDLS, CDR2 YYNGEE. With 0 bases removed from V and 3 bases from J, the gap between germline ends came to 9 bases. The sample is drawn from a study of cytotoxic CD8 clonotypes in ibrutinib-treated CLL. Across the study: Investigators reported about 25 partial and 2 complete responses; after median approximately 74 months, roughly 15 patients remained remitted and approximately twelve progressed. Study-level points and caveats: While tracking circulating CD8+ T-cell counts, baseline clonality exceeded that of age-matched healthy donors. Clonality was elevated at ibrutinib response and had returned toward baseline at progression.

Libraries of TCR beta were made from approximately 2 micrograms of genomic DNA that came from cryopreserved PBMCs. The repertoire was sequenced with immunoSEQ multiplex PCR; TCRdb's copy has only in-frame clones and lacks some. This sample yields about 56,000 clones, of which roughly three fifths are seen a single time; roughly 21% belongs to the top ten. The TCR comes from a human donor with chronic lymphocytic leukemia. This sample comprised PBMCs, obtained after 24 months of ibrutinib treatment. V is TRBV9 and J is TRBJ1-2; possible D gene TRBD1, 5 bases. The CDR3 DNA reads as TGTGCCAGCAGCGTAGATCCGGGGCACTATGGCTACACCTTC. Protein: CASSVDPGHYGYTF.